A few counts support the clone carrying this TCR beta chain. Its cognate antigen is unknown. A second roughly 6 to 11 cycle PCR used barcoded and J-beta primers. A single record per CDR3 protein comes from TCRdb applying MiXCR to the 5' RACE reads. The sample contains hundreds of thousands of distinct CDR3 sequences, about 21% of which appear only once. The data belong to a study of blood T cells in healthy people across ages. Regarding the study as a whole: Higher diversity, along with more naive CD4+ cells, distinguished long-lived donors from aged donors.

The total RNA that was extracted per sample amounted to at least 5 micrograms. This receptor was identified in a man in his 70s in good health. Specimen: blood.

CDR3 sequence reads: CSARTGRVTEAFF. CDR3 bases: TGCAGTGCGAGGACAGGGAGGGTTACTGAAGCTTTCTTT. This rearrangement joins TRBV20-1 to TRBJ1-1; 8 bases agree with TRBD1. Germline loops: CDR1 DFQATT, CDR2 SNEGSKA (reference sequence). Trimming took 6 bases from V and 5 from J; bases not matched to a gene: 8. The CDR3 is 13 amino acids.